This T cell receptor (beta chain) derives from a study of blood T cell repertoires in COVID-19 (dated by TCRdb to about 2020). The study in broad terms: Samples from collaborators originated in the United States, Italy and Spain and spanned both the acute and convalescent phases of COVID-19. The material from the prospective study consisted of cDNA or gDNA derived from T cells, B-cell-depleted T cells, or PBMCs. Nearly every sample came with metadata listing a de-identified subject ID, COVID-19 status, age in years and sex. A freely available public database, intended as a resource for researchers studying the immune response to SARS-CoV-2, is where the repertoires were released. The samples were drawn from two sources: the first 160 participants of the ongoing ImmuneRACE study, and some 1,300 subjects contributed by 6 global collaborators. Deeply sampled blood TCRbeta repertoires from subjects exposed to, actively infected with, or recovered from COVID-19 were included in the dataset. Where available, HLA class I and class II types were obtained from metadata supplied by the sample provider rather than from assay-based typing. Broad study findings and their caveats: The amount of clinical and demographic metadata varied by source and participant and was provided uncurated.

About this clone itself: Its antigen remains unidentified. The sample holds no much larger clone one base away, and base qualities are not on file.

Each collaborating institution followed its own protocols to collect whole blood in K2EDTA tubes. For TCRbeta analysis, collaborators shipped samples in one of three forms: frozen whole blood, isolated PBMCs, or DNA extracted from either of those sample types. TCRbeta CDR3 regions were amplified from genomic DNA using the immunoSEQ Assay, a bias-controlled multiplex PCR. In the paper's pipeline: The number of nucleated cells in each sample was estimated by amplification of reference gene primers within the assay. Sequence reads were collapsed and filtered to measure the absolute abundance of every unique TCRbeta CDR3 rearrangement. For each sample, productive Simpson clonality was calculated as the square root of Simpson's diversity index over productive rearrangements. TCRdb retrieved this table from immuneACCESS and kept in-frame rearrangements only. Not all clones are present; in checked studies, unresolved V genes account for under half, and no reason is known for the remainder. That table supplies the V and J calls and clone size; D and trimming were determined from the DNA. Here the sample has 100,000 or so clones; roughly 80% occur a single time. Of the sample, 15% falls within the top ten clones.

V and J are truncated by 6 bases and 5 bases respectively, leaving an intervening sequence of 13 bases. CDR1 and CDR2 are read off the germline V gene as SNHLY and FYNNEI. From its cysteine to its phenylalanine, the CDR3 spans 13 amino acids. Just the 39-base CDR3 DNA is kept, in frame starting at base 1. The sequenced material came from peripheral blood. The chain is assembled from TRBV2 and TRBJ1-1, with an unclear D gene assignment. The clonotype was recovered from an elderly woman with acute or convalescent COVID-19. The encoded CDR3 is CASSAYVRTEAFF. The sequenced DNA is TGTGCCAGCAGCGCGTATGTCAGGACTGAAGCTTTCTTT.